These 5 T cell receptor beta chains were sequenced from one sample in a study of T cells in localized non-small cell lung cancer. TCRdb's copy holds only in-frame clones and misses some; the assay was immunoSEQ multiplex PCR. The sample yields 15,000 or so clones, 89% seen once. The specimen was peripheral blood, collected before any cancer treatment. These TCRs come from an older female donor with stage III squamous cell lung carcinoma.

The J gene is TRBJ2-1, the V gene TRBV7-3; 13 bases line up with TRBD2. CDR1 is SGHTA and CDR2 is FQGTGA in the germline V gene. This CDR3 spans 15 amino acids. Trimming at V came to 4 bases and at J to 4 bases, leaving 1 base not matched to a gene. The CDR3 bases are TGTGCCAGCAGCTCACTAGCGGGGGGGTACAATGAGCAGTTCTTC. Encoded protein: CASSSLAGGYNEQFF.

V gene TRBV4-1 combines with J gene TRBJ2-5; no reliable D call. Trimming cost V 5 bases and J 2 bases, with 15 bases left between them. Germline V lookup: CDR1 MGHRA, CDR2 YSYEKL. This CDR3 is 15 amino acids long. The CDR3 nucleotides read TGCGCCAGCAGCGTCACCCCCGGGCCTCAAGAGACCCAGTACTTC. This encodes CASSVTPGPQETQYF.

The V gene is TRBV19, the J gene TRBJ2-2; 7 nucleotides agree with TRBD2. V dropped 2 bases and J dropped 6; count of bases not matched to a gene: 3. CDR1 is LNHDA and CDR2 is SQIVND in the germline V gene (reference sequence). The CDR3 runs to 14 residues. In DNA, the CDR3 is TGTGCCAGTAGTATAAGAGGGAGGGCCGGGGAGCTGTTTTTT. Translation: CASSIRGRAGELFF. Together with reference TRBV19 and TRBJ2-2, the CDR3 gives the full variable domain: DGGITQSPKYLFRKEGQNVTLSCEQNLNHDAMYWYRQDPGQGLRLIYYSQIVNDFQKGDIAEGYSVSREKKESFPLTVTSAQKNPTAFYLCASSIRGRAGELFFGEGSRLTVL.

The chain joins TRBV6-5 to TRBJ1-2; D remains ambiguous. Germline V gene sequence: CDR1 MNHEY, CDR2 SVGAGI. This CDR3 spans 16 amino acids. The V and J ends lost 4 bases and 4 bases respectively, with 19 bases between them. The chain's CDR3 is CASSLWRERKTYGYTF. The DNA for the CDR3 is TGTGCCAGCAGTTTATGGAGGGAAAGAAAGACCTATGGCTACACCTTC.

This chain links TRBV29-1 with TRBJ1-4; possible D gene TRBD1, 6 bases. V dropped 7 bases and J dropped 7 bases, with 13 bases sitting between them. This CDR3 contains 12 residues. Germline lookup yields CDR1 SQVTM and CDR2 ANQGSEA. DNA of the CDR3: TGCAGCGCGTGGGGGCTGGGTGAAAAACTGTTTTTT. Amino acids: CSAWGLGEKLFF.